This TCR beta chain appears in the sequencing data of a study of T cell repertoires in cytomegalovirus infection. Study context: CMV epitopes that were recently identified and HLA-C-restricted were used alongside well-studied HLA-B-restricted ones. TCR beta signatures that were public indicated CMV infection and matching HLA type.

Looked up from germline, CDR1 is MNHNS and CDR2 is SASEGT. Trimming removed 0 bases at V and 6 bases at J, with 9 bases between. The CDR3 extends over 14 amino acids. On this clonotype itself: Its antigen is unknown.

TCRdb itself ran the reads through MiXCR, one entry per CDR3 protein. The sample includes about 500,000 distinct CDR3 sequences, around a third seen only once; the top ten take 17%. Study-level findings and limits: In two of eight donors, the top clonotype was HLA-C-restricted CMV-specific.

The source material was cultured PBMCs, sampled from culture after CMV antigen stimulation. The chain employs TRBV6-1 and TRBJ1-5; a possible D gene is TRBD1 (5 bases). This sequence was found in a human donor in good health (CMV status not recorded). Some clones in this sample may be carry-over from other donors' samples. The CDR3 loop is CASSEAPQGQPQHF. The CDR3 DNA sequence: TGTGCCAGCAGTGAAGCCCCCCAGGGTCAGCCCCAGCATTTT.